This T cell receptor (beta chain) was profiled in a study of blood T cell repertoires in COVID-19. Study details: Whether acute or convalescent, the COVID-19 samples came from the United States, Italy and Spain. PBMCs, B-cell-depleted T cells, or T cells were the source of the cDNA or gDNA that made up the material.

Source study methods: The authors estimated nucleated cell counts from reference gene primer amplification. Sequenced by immunoSEQ multiplex PCR; TCRdb stores in-frame clones only, minus some. The D gene and trimming were derived from the DNA, and the V and J assignments and clone size from that table. The sample consists of some 290,000 clones, roughly 90% of them appearing once. Seattle patients were enrolled during active infection and followed longitudinally. Trimming stripped 0 bases from V and 5 bases from J, with 8 bases between. The CDR3 runs to 14 residues. In germline, CDR1 is SGHKS, CDR2 YYEKEE (reference sequence).

Material for sequencing was peripheral blood. The chain uses TRBV5-5 and TRBJ1-4; D is unresolved. This clonotype originated in a woman aged 25 to 39 with COVID-19, enrolled during active disease. The CDR3 DNA follows: TGTGCCAGCAGCTTGGACAGCTCGAATGAAAAACTGTTTTTT. This translates into CASSLDSSNEKLFF.